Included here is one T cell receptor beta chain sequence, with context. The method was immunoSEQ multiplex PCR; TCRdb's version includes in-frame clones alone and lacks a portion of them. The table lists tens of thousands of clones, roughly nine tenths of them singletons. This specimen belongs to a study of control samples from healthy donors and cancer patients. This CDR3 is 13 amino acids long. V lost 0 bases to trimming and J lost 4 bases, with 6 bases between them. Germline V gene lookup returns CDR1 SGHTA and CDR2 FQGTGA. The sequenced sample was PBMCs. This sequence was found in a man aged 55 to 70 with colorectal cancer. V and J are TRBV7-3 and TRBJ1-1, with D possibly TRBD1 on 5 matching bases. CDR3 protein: CASSLTGTTEAFF. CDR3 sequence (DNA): TGTGCCAGCAGCTTAACGGGGACCACTGAAGCTTTCTTT.